This T cell receptor beta chain was documented in a study of control samples from healthy donors and cancer patients. Sequencing used immunoSEQ multiplex PCR; TCRdb keeps in-frame clones, though not all of them. This sample has around 130,000 clones, with around 93% found just once. The CDR3 is 16 amino acids. Germline V gives CDR1 SGHRS, CDR2 YFSETQ. V was clipped by 4 bases and J by 1 base, with 17 bases between them. Sequencing was performed on blood. This clonotype was sampled from a man in his late teens or twenties in good health. The chain is built from TRBV5-1 and TRBJ2-5; D gene unclear. The DNA of the CDR3 is TGCGCCAGCAGCCCCTTCCTCACGGCCCCCCAAGAGACCCAGTACTTC. This gives the protein CASSPFLTAPQETQYF.